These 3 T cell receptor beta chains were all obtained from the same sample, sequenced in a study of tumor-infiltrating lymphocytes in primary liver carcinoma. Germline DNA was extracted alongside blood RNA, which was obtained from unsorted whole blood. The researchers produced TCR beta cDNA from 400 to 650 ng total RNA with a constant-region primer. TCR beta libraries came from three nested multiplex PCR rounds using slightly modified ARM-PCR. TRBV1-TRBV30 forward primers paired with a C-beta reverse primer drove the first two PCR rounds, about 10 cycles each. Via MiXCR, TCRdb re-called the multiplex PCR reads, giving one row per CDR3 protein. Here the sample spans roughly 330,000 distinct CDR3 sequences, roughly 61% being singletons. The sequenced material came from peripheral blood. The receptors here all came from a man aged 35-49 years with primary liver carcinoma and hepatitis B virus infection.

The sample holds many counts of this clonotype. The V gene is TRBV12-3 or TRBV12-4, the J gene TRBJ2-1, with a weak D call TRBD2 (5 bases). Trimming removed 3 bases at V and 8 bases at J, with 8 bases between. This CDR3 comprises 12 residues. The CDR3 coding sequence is TGTGCCAGCAGTTTTGCCGGGGATGAGCAGTTCTTC. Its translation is CASSFAGDEQFF.

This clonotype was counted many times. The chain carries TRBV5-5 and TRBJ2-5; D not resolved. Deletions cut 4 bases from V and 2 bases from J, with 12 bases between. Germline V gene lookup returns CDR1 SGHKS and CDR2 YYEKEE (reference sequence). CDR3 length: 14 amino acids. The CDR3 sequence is CASSTWGTQETQYF. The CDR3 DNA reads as TGTGCCAGCAGCACCTGGGGAACACAAGAGACCCAGTACTTC.

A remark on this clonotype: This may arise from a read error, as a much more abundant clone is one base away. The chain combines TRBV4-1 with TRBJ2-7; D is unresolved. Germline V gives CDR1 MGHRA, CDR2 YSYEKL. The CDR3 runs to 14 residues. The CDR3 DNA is TGCGCCAGAAGCCAAGATCCCTATGTCGACGAGCAGTACTTC. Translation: CARSQDPYVDEQYF.